These 10 T cell receptor beta chains were all obtained from the same sample, sequenced in a study of T cells expressing NK-cell markers. TCRdb re-analyzed the 5' RACE reads; it lists each CDR3 protein once, without DNA. The listing contains under 500,000 distinct CDR3 sequences. The source material was blood T cells: a sorted CD56 or NKG2C T cell subset, CD4+ or CD8+ T cells, or bulk PBMC T cells (not recorded which). The receptors shown here come from a woman between 18 and 75 years old in good health.

The chain links TRBV20-1 to TRBJ2-2; TCRdb's D call of TRBD1 is untestable without DNA. The CDR3 contains 15 residues. Per germline, CDR1 DFQATT and CDR2 SNEGSKA (reference sequence). CDR3 region: CSAPRGTGNTGELFF.

The rearrangement uses TRBV5-5 and TRBJ1-4. CDR1 and CDR2 (germline): SGHKS, YYEKEE (reference sequence). The CDR3 consists of 15 residues. The CDR3: CASSGRTVANEKLFF. Using reference TRBV5-5 and TRBJ1-4 for the parts outside the CDR3, the full variable domain is DAGVTQSPTHLIKTRGQQVTLRCSPISGHKSVSWYQQVLGQGPQFIFQYYEKEERGRGNFPDRFSARQFPNYSSELNVNALLLGDSALYLCASSGRTVANEKLFFGSGTQLSVL.

The chain couples TRBV12-3 or TRBV12-4 to TRBJ2-7; TCRdb indicates TRBD1, and absent DNA this call remains unverified. The CDR3 has 15 residues. CDR3: CASSFATGGGYEQYF.

The chain couples TRBV5-1 to TRBJ2-5; TCRdb's assignment of TRBD1 cannot be checked, as there is no DNA. CDR1 and CDR2 (germline): SGHRS, YFSETQ. This CDR3 is built from 14 residues. The CDR3 loop reads CASSLGGAKETQYF.

CDR3 sequence reads: CSAKTSLIYEQYF. The V gene is TRBV20-1, the J gene TRBJ2-7; the D call from TCRdb, TRBD2, cannot be confirmed without DNA. The germline gives CDR1 DFQATT, CDR2 SNEGSKA (reference sequence). The CDR3 extends over 13 amino acids.

The V gene is TRBV7-8, the J gene TRBJ1-1. This CDR3 region has 13 residues. Germline CDR1 and CDR2: SGHVS and FQNEAQ. The CDR3 protein is CASSLVGLSEAFF.

The chain employs TRBV20-1 and TRBJ2-6. This CDR3 spans 16 amino acids. The germline V gene encodes CDR1 DFQATT and CDR2 SNEGSKA (reference sequence). CDR3 in amino acids: CSANRIGFSGANVLTF.

The chain links TRBV30 to TRBJ1-1. This CDR3 region has 12 residues. Germline CDR1 reads GTSNPN; CDR2 reads SVGIG (reference sequence). CDR3 residues: CAWSPENTEAFF.

The rearrangement uses TRBV7-6 and TRBJ2-1; absent DNA, TCRdb's TRBD2 call cannot be checked. The CDR3 is made up of 13 amino acids. Looked up from germline, CDR1 is SGHVS and CDR2 is FNYEAQ. CDR3 loop: CASSLYEGNEQFF.

The J gene is TRBJ2-2, the V gene TRBV7-3; checking the TCRdb D call of TRBD1 is not possible without DNA. The CDR3 runs 17 residues. Germline V gene lookup returns CDR1 SGHTA and CDR2 FQGTGA. The CDR3 loop reads CASWPKTGDERTGELFF.